This T cell receptor (beta chain) was captured by sequencing in a study of T cell responses to AZD1222 COVID-19 vaccine. Study findings and constraints: Recipients of AZD1222 seropositive at baseline numbered only five or six. Most donors were white British and more were female, and clonal diversity was possibly underestimated. Targets within unmutated variant regions were reportedly found for nearly half of spike-specific TCRs.

This clone has more than one count but fewer than ten. The antigen is undetermined. Other DNA sequences of this sample code for an identical CDR3. Sequencing used immunoSEQ multiplex PCR; TCRdb keeps in-frame clones, though not all of them. The table shows approximately 120,000 clones, with around 90% occurring only once. The V gene's germline CDR1 is SNHLY and CDR2 FYNNEI. There are 15 residues in the CDR3. With V trimmed by 5 bases and J by 6 bases, 6 bases remained unmatched. The sample consisted of peripheral blood, taken on day 0 of AZD1222 vaccination. J is TRBJ2-1 and V is TRBV2; TRBD2 aligns across 11 bases. The sequence derives from an adult in good health. CDR3 DNA: TGTGCCAGCAGTCGTAGCGGGGGGGCCTTCAATGAGCAGTTCTTC. Amino acids: CASSRSGGAFNEQFF.